These T cell receptor beta chains were read from a single sample in a study of blood T cell repertoires in COVID-19. Here immunoSEQ multiplex PCR was the method, and the copy in TCRdb shows in-frame clones only, minus some. The sample contains more than 100,000 clones, 82% of which appear only once. The sequencing sample was made of peripheral blood. The origin of the receptors is a woman in her 70s with acute or convalescent COVID-19. The CDR3 runs from the conserved cysteine through the conserved F or W. D genes are given only for firm matches. Where a row states a size, it is once, few, many or the class of an expanded clone; other rows omit it.

J | V | D | size | CDR3 | DNA
TRBJ2-2 | TRBV4-1 | . | . | CASSQEFQGTGELFF | TGCGCCAGCAGCCAAGAGTTCCAGGGCACCGGGGAGCTGTTTTTT
TRBJ1-1 | TRBV2 | . | . | CASRLNRENTEAFF | TGTGCCAGCAGATTGAACAGGGAGAACACTGAAGCTTTCTTT
TRBJ1-3 | TRBV6-2/TRBV6-3 | . | . | CASSYKAGTSGNTIYF | TGTGCCAGCAGTTACAAAGCGGGAACCTCTGGAAACACCATATATTTT
TRBJ1-2 | TRBV6-6 | . | . | CASSYRVYTF | TGTGCCAGCAGTTACCGGGTCTACACCTTC
TRBJ1-1 | TRBV5-1 | TRBD1 | . | CASSLVPGGNTEAFF | TGCGCCAGCAGCTTGGTGCCAGGGGGGAACACTGAAGCTTTCTTT
TRBJ1-6 | TRBV18 | . | . | CASSPGTWRQDSPLHF | TGTGCCAGCTCACCCGGGACATGGAGGCAGGATTCACCCCTCCACTTT
TRBJ2-6 | TRBV5-5 | . | . | CASSDSVSGANVLTF | TGTGCCAGCAGCGACAGCGTCTCTGGGGCCAACGTCCTGACTTTC
TRBJ2-7 | TRBV18 | . | once | CASSATGPSREQYF | TGTGCCAGCTCAGCAACAGGGCCTTCGCGGGAGCAGTACTTC
TRBJ1-1 | TRBV4-2 | TRBD1 | once | CASSHPGQGATEAFF | TGTGCCAGCAGCCACCCCGGACAGGGAGCCACTGAAGCTTTCTTT
TRBJ2-5 | TRBV11-3 | . | . | CASSLASRSQETQYF | TGTGCCAGCAGCTTAGCAAGTAGAAGCCAAGAGACCCAGTACTTC
TRBJ1-1 | TRBV12-5 | TRBD1 | . | CARHSRDRGLMNTEAFF | TGTGCTAGGCACTCCCGGGACAGGGGTCTGATGAACACTGAAGCTTTCTTT
TRBJ1-2 | TRBV6-1 | TRBD1 | . | CASSDGTGGPGTF | TGTGCCAGCAGTGATGGGACAGGGGGGCCAGGGACCTTC
TRBJ2-2 | TRBV2 | TRBD2 | . | CVKRGSNTGELFF | TGTGTCAAGCGGGGGTCGAACACCGGGGAGCTGTTTTTT
TRBJ1-5 | TRBV7-9 | . | . | CASSLAGPGDQPQHF | TGTGCCAGCAGCTTAGCGGGGCCAGGGGATCAGCCCCAGCATTTT
TRBJ2-4 | TRBV15 | TRBD1 | . | CATEPRGRSKNIQYF | TGTGCCACCGAACCCAGGGGGCGGTCCAAAAACATTCAGTACTTC
TRBJ1-1 | TRBV19 | TRBD1 | . | CASSRGGDRGEAFF | TGTGCCAGTAGTCGAGGGGGGGACAGGGGTGAAGCTTTCTTT
TRBJ1-2 | TRBV25-1 | . | . | CASSAPFMATDNYGYTF | TGTGCCAGCAGTGCCCCTTTCATGGCTACAGACAACTATGGCTACACCTTC
TRBJ1-1 | TRBV5-4 | . | . | CASSLEQGSTEAFF | TGTGCCAGCAGCTTGGAACAGGGATCCACTGAAGCTTTCTTT
TRBJ1-1 | TRBV7-2 | TRBD1 | . | CASSLVRGRLLNTEAFF | TGTGCCAGCAGCTTAGTAAGGGGGCGGCTCCTAAACACTGAAGCTTTCTTT
TRBJ2-7 | TRBV7-2 | . | . | CASSDQGMNEQYF | TGTGCCAGCAGCGATCAGGGGATGAACGAGCAGTACTTC
TRBJ2-1 | TRBV19 | TRBD2 | . | CASSVRSGGVYNEQFF | TGTGCCAGTAGCGTCCGGAGCGGGGGGGTCTACAATGAGCAGTTCTTC
TRBJ1-1 | TRBV10-3 | . | . | CAIKEVGNTEAFF | TGTGCCATCAAAGAGGTGGGTAACACTGAAGCTTTCTTT
TRBJ2-2 | TRBV12-3/TRBV12-4 | . | . | CASSLLTGELFF | TGTGCCAGCAGTTTGTTAACCGGGGAGCTGTTTTTT
TRBJ1-1 | TRBV10-3 | . | . | CAISDGYMNTEAFF | TGTGCCATCAGTGACGGGTACATGAACACTGAAGCTTTCTTT
TRBJ2-1 | TRBV7-2 | . | . | CASSLGLRLRGGNEQFF | TGTGCCAGCAGCTTAGGACTCCGCCTCAGGGGAGGGAATGAGCAGTTCTTC
TRBJ2-3 | TRBV7-2 | . | . | CASSAHKGDTQYF | TGTGCCAGCAGCGCACACAAGGGGGATACGCAGTATTTT
TRBJ1-5 | TRBV27 | . | . | CASSPGVNQPQHF | TGTGCCAGCAGTCCCGGGGTGAATCAGCCCCAGCATTTT
TRBJ2-7 | TRBV12-3/TRBV12-4 | . | . | CASSFSQYEQYF | TGTGCCAGCAGTTTCAGTCAATACGAGCAGTACTTC
TRBJ2-3 | TRBV7-9 | TRBD2 | . | CASTNPGGALGYF | TGTGCCAGCACCAACCCGGGAGGGGCGCTGGGGTATTTT
TRBJ2-2 | TRBV9 | TRBD2 | . | CASRRGVNTGELFF | TGTGCCAGCAGACGGGGGGTGAACACCGGGGAGCTGTTTTTT
TRBJ2-1 | TRBV15 | . | . | CATSAFGGGGYNEQFF | TGTGCCACCAGCGCCTTTGGGGGCGGGGGTTACAATGAGCAGTTCTTC
TRBJ1-4 | TRBV30 | TRBD1 | . | CAWRGDRERVYEKLFF | TGTGCCTGGAGGGGGGACAGGGAGCGGGTTTACGAAAAACTGTTTTTT
TRBJ1-4 | TRBV5-4 | . | . | CASSLEGREKLFF | TGTGCCAGCAGCTTAGAGGGAAGGGAAAAACTGTTTTTT
TRBJ1-2 | TRBV30 | TRBD1 | . | CAWSPGTESYGYTF | TGTGCCTGGAGTCCCGGGACAGAGTCCTATGGCTACACCTTC
TRBJ2-3 | TRBV7-3 | TRBD2 | . | CASSRTSGGLDTQYF | TGTGCCAGCAGCCGAACTAGCGGGGGTCTAGATACGCAGTATTTT
TRBJ2-1 | TRBV7-2 | . | once | CASSLRRGSYNEQFF | TGTGCCAGCAGCTTAAGGAGGGGCTCCTACAATGAGCAGTTCTTC
TRBJ2-2 | TRBV9 | TRBD1 | few | CASSVSGQTGELFF | TGTGCCAGCAGCGTCTCGGGACAGACCGGGGAGCTGTTTTTT
TRBJ1-4 | TRBV5-6 | TRBD1 | . | CASSGNRGWDEKLFF | TGTGCCAGCAGCGGAAACAGGGGGTGGGATGAAAAACTGTTTTTT
TRBJ1-1 | TRBV3-1/TRBV3-2 | TRBD1 | . | CASSQGDRGQAFF | TGTGCCAGCAGCCAAGGGGACAGGGGGCAAGCTTTCTTT
TRBJ2-5 | TRBV29-1 | . | once | CSVVGLEETQYF | TGCAGCGTTGTGGGACTGGAAGAGACCCAGTACTTC
TRBJ2-1 | TRBV12-3/TRBV12-4 | . | once | CASSSSSNEQFF | TGTGCCAGCAGCTCAAGTAGCAATGAGCAGTTCTTC
TRBJ1-2 | TRBV27 | . | once | CASSPMTTPGGYTF | TGTGCCAGCAGTCCCATGACGACCCCGGGTGGCTACACCTTC
TRBJ1-1 | TRBV2 | . | once | CASQGQFEAFF | TGTGCCAGCCAAGGACAGTTTGAAGCTTTCTTT
TRBJ2-3 | TRBV20-1 | . | . | CSASALEGLTDTQYF | TGCAGTGCTAGTGCTCTGGAAGGACTTACAGATACGCAGTATTTT
TRBJ1-5 | TRBV7-7 | TRBD1 | few | CASSHSDRDGNQPQHF | TGTGCCAGCAGCCATTCTGACAGGGACGGCAATCAGCCCCAGCATTTT
TRBJ1-6 | TRBV5-1 | . | . | CASSLAGIGNSPLHF | TGCGCCAGCAGCTTGGCGGGGATCGGTAATTCACCCCTCCACTTT
TRBJ2-7 | TRBV6-1 | TRBD2 | . | CASSEGAGVPYEQYF | TGTGCCAGCAGTGAAGGGGCGGGGGTTCCCTACGAGCAGTACTTC
TRBJ2-5 | TRBV15 | . | . | CATSTDYQETQYF | TGTGCCACCAGCACCGACTACCAAGAGACCCAGTACTTC
TRBJ1-5 | TRBV19 | . | few | CASSMGHRINQPQHF | TGTGCCAGTAGTATGGGACACAGAATCAATCAGCCCCAGCATTTT
TRBJ1-5 | TRBV5-8 | . | few | CASSPAAVYQPQHF | TGTGCCAGCAGCCCGGCGGCAGTCTATCAGCCCCAGCATTTT
TRBJ1-1 | TRBV19 | TRBD1 | . | CASSTRGQGMNTEAFF | TGTGCCAGTAGTACCCGGGGACAGGGAATGAACACTGAAGCTTTCTTT
TRBJ2-1 | TRBV6-5 | TRBD1 | once | CASSYSQGAGNEQFF | TGTGCCAGCAGTTATTCGCAGGGGGCGGGCAATGAGCAGTTCTTC
TRBJ2-1 | TRBV5-1 | . | . | CASSRETRSSYNEQFF | TGCGCCAGCAGCCGGGAAACTAGGAGCTCCTACAATGAGCAGTTCTTC